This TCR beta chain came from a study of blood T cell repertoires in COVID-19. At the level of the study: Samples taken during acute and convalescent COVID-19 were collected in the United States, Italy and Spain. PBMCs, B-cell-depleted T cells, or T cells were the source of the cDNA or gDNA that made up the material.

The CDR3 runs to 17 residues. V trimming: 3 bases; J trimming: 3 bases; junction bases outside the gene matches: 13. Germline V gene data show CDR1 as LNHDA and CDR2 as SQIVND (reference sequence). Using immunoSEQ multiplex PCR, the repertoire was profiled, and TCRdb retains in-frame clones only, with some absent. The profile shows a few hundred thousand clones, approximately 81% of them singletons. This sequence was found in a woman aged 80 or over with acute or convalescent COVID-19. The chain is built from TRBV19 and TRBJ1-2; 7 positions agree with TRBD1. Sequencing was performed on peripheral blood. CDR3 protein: CASSISGTDVLYYGYTF. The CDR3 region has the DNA TGTGCCAGTAGTATCTCCGGGACAGATGTCTTGTACTATGGCTACACCTTC.